This entry describes one T cell receptor (beta chain). Its target is unknown. This sample was included in a study of shared clonotypes between healthy human individuals. Study observations and caveats: Against clonotypes common to all four donors, non-shared ones had lower generation probabilities. Naive subsets tended to show greater estimated richness than memory subsets. Several donors shared approximately 5% of their naive CD4 clonotypes.

V lost 1 base, J lost 0 bases, and 10 bases lay in between. The length of the CDR3 is 16 residues. Germline assignment: CDR1 SGHRS and CDR2 YFSETQ. The method was immunoSEQ multiplex PCR; TCRdb's version includes in-frame clones alone and lacks a portion of them. The data hold a few million clones, with 85% to 95% observed a single time. The sample was naive CD4+ T cells from PBMCs. Indicated subset: CD45RA+ positively selected. This TCR derives from a man aged 18-30 years in good health. Some clones in this sample may be carry-over from other donors' samples. This rearrangement joins TRBV5-1 to TRBJ2-2; unclear D gene. The CDR3 region has the DNA TGCGCCAGCAGCTTGAGTCCCCCCGCGAACACCGGGGAGCTGTTTTTT. Amino acid sequence: CASSLSPPANTGELFF.